The entry below describes one TCR beta chain. Its antigen is currently unknown. Repertoires were generated with immunoSEQ multiplex PCR, while TCRdb's copy carries only in-frame clones and drops some. Of about 68,000 clones listed, about 88% were seen once; the top ten hold 4.2%. V lost 1 base and J 3 bases, leaving 11 bases between the germline ends. Germline CDR1 and CDR2: SGHVS and FQNEAQ. CDR3 length: 15 residues. The data are from a study of chemoradiotherapy in HPV16-positive cancers. For the study at large: Candidate HPV-specific T-cell clones and common TCR motifs came from functional assays in two HPV16-positive patients.

Study-wide points: Candidate HPV-specific clones and E7-related TCR motifs grew in tumor during treatment. Only a couple of HPV16-positive patients supplied the functional HPV-specificity definition.

This TCR came from a human donor with HPV-associated anogenital cancer. The sample here was blood, taken from a patient who underwent chemoradiotherapy. The chain is built from TRBV7-8 and TRBJ2-3, with D maybe TRBD2 (5 bases). DNA of the CDR3: TGTGCCAGCAGCTTAGAGGGCAGAGGGACAGATACGCAGTATTTT. Translating it yields CASSLEGRGTDTQYF. Combining the CDR3 with reference TRBV7-8 and TRBJ2-3 gives the whole variable domain GAGVSQSPRYKVAKRGQDVALRCDPISGHVSLFWYQQALGQGPEFLTYFQNEAQLDKSGLPSDRFFAERPEGSVSTLKIQRTQQEDSAVYLCASSLEGRGTDTQYFGPGTRLTVL.